The T cell receptor beta chain described here comes from a study of shared clonotypes between healthy human individuals. Background on the study: The donors, a couple of women and three men, were aged 18 to 49.

Study results and caveats: Only blood was sampled; tissue repertoires likely differ.

The CDR3 has 14 residues. Per the germline V gene, CDR1 is SGHAT and CDR2 is FQNNGV. Trimming removed 5 bases at V and 0 bases at J, with 9 bases between. With regard to this clone: Its target is unknown. Additional DNA sequences in this sample encode the identical CDR3.

Healthy HIV-negative adults with no recent acute infections or vaccinations were recruited as donors. Sequencing was performed with immunoSEQ multiplex PCR; in TCRdb, only in-frame clones are kept and a portion is missing. The sample records roughly 2.2 million clones, 85% to 95% being singletons. The V and J genes are TRBV11-2 and TRBJ2-3; either TRBD1 or TRBD2 may fit D (5 bases each). This receptor was identified in a man between 18 and 29 years old in good health. Some clones in this sample may be carry-over from other donors' samples. Input material: naive CD4+ T cells from PBMCs. As to subset: CD45RA+ positively selected. CDR3 in amino acids: CASSPGLSTDTQYF. In DNA, the CDR3 is TGTGCCAGCAGCCCGGGGCTGAGCACAGATACGCAGTATTTT.